One sample yielded the 21 T cell receptor beta chains listed below, sequenced in a study of CD8+ T cells in alopecia areata. In each case, RNA was isolated and then reverse transcribed into cDNA as the sequencing template. Libraries were prepared by immunoSEQ multiplex PCR; TCRdb keeps only in-frame clonotypes and omits some of them. The sample gives about 180,000 clones, roughly 63% of which show up once; 15% to 20% is in the top ten. As to treatment: oral pan-JAK inhibitor, 5-10 mg twice daily. Sequencing was performed on CD4+ T cells sorted from blood, taken around week 55, from a patient treated with tofacitinib. The receptors were sampled from a human donor with alopecia areata.

This clone was seen more than once but under ten times. The chain combines TRBV6-5 with TRBJ2-3; the D gene could be TRBD1 or TRBD2 (5 bases each). V was trimmed by 6 bases and J by 7 bases, leaving 20 bases between them. Germline CDR1 reads MNHEY; CDR2 reads SVGAGI. This CDR3 is 15 amino acids long. CDR3 sequence (DNA): TGTGCCAGCAGCTGGGACGTCAATCTGGAGAATACGCAGTATTTT. Translation: CASSWDVNLENTQYF.

V is TRBV30 and J is TRBJ2-7, with D unresolved. Germline lookup yields CDR1 GTSNPN and CDR2 SVGIG (reference sequence). The CDR3 runs to 11 residues. V lost 2 bases and J lost 5, with 7 bases in between. CDR3 sequence reads: CAWSQRNEQYF. For the CDR3, the DNA is TGTGCCTGGAGTCAGAGGAACGAGCAGTACTTC.

V and J are TRBV7-9 and TRBJ2-5; maybe TRBD2 (5 bases). V lost 8 bases and J 4 bases, leaving 26 bases between the germline ends. CDR3 length equals 17 residues. Germline CDR1 reads SEHNR; CDR2 reads FQNEAQ (reference sequence). The CDR3 DNA is TGTGCCAGCCGGCGTTGGCTAGCATCTTTCCAATTAGAGACCCAGTACTTC. Protein product: CASRRWLASFQLETQYF.

On this clone itself: This same CDR3 is encoded by further DNA sequences in the sample. The chain is built from TRBV15 and TRBJ2-7; 8 bases fit TRBD2. The CDR3 has 14 amino acids. Germline lookup yields CDR1 LNHNV and CDR2 YYDKDF (reference sequence). V shed 0 bases, J shed 3 bases, and the junction held 1 base outside the gene matches. The CDR3 loop is CATSRDRGGYEQYF. For the CDR3, the DNA is TGTGCCACCAGCAGAGATCGGGGGGGCTACGAGCAGTACTTC.

The chain recombines TRBV6-5 with TRBJ1-2; 7 nucleotides agree with TRBD1. Trimming cost V 10 bases and J 4 bases; bases outside gene matches: 6. CDR3 size: 12 residues. CDR1 and CDR2 (germline): MNHEY, SVGAGI. The CDR3 reads CATLQGIYGYTF. DNA of the CDR3: TGTGCCACCTTACAGGGGATCTATGGCTACACCTTC.

The V gene is TRBV30, the J gene TRBJ2-7; D gene ambiguous. V was clipped by 0 bases and J by 7 bases, with 13 bases between them. This CDR3 comprises 13 residues. CDR1 is GTSNPN, CDR2 SVGIG, per germline (reference sequence). The CDR3 region has the DNA TGTGCCTGGAGTGTCTCGCGGCAGGCTGAGCAGTACTTC. It yields the protein CAWSVSRQAEQYF.

V and J are TRBV30 and TRBJ1-1; D perhaps matches TRBD1 (6 bases). V gave up 2 bases and J gave up 4 bases, with 20 bases separating them. The CDR3 totals 16 residues. Germline V lookup: CDR1 GTSNPN, CDR2 SVGIG (reference sequence). CDR3 loop: CAWSSSQGLGGTEAFF. In DNA form, the CDR3 reads TGTGCCTGGAGTAGTTCGCAGGGGCTTGGGGGCACTGAAGCTTTCTTT.

This chain uses TRBV10-2 with TRBJ1-1; D remains ambiguous. Germline V gene lookup returns CDR1 WSHSY and CDR2 SAAADI. V gave up 6 bases and J gave up 1 base, with 9 bases separating them. The CDR3 sequence is 13 residues long. The CDR3 bases are TGCGCCAGCAGCGAACCGGGGAACACTGAAGCTTTCTTT. Translating gives CASSEPGNTEAFF.

This chain uses TRBV4-1 with TRBJ2-7, with 11 bases fitting TRBD1. The CDR3 is 17 amino acids. J gave up 2 bases and V 5 bases, and 11 bases lay outside the gene matches. Germline CDR1 reads MGHRA; CDR2 reads YSYEKL. CDR3 region: CASSTSPRDRGTYEQYF. CDR3 coding DNA: TGCGCCAGCAGCACGAGCCCCCGGGACAGGGGGACCTACGAGCAGTACTTC.

This clone occurred once. The chain links TRBV30 to TRBJ1-5; D is uncertain. Looked up from germline, CDR1 is GTSNPN and CDR2 is SVGIG (reference sequence). V was shortened by 3 bases and J by 7 bases, with 13 bases between the two germline ends. The CDR3 runs 13 residues. The CDR3 nucleotides are TGTGCCTGGAGCCAGAGTATGGACCAGCCCCAGCATTTT. Encoded protein: CAWSQSMDQPQHF.

The V gene is TRBV2, the J gene TRBJ2-2; 10 bases fit TRBD1. The CDR3 loop spans 16 amino acids. After removal of 6 bases from V and 4 bases from J, the junction contained 8 bases not matched to a gene. CDR1 is SNHLY, CDR2 FYNNEI, per germline. The CDR3: CASRDPGQGSTGELFF. The CDR3, as DNA: TGTGCCAGCAGAGACCCGGGACAGGGGTCCACCGGGGAGCTGTTTTTT.

The gene calls are TRBV7-9 and TRBJ1-6, with D possibly matching TRBD1 (6 bases). The CDR3 runs 16 residues. Per the germline V gene, CDR1 is SEHNR and CDR2 is FQNEAQ (reference sequence). Trimming pared 1 base from V and 8 bases from J, leaving 15 bases between. CDR3 in amino acids: CASSLGSQGGYSPLHF. CDR3 DNA sequence: TGTGCCAGCAGCTTAGGATCACAGGGAGGGTATTCACCCCTCCACTTT.

The chain recombines TRBV29-1 with TRBJ2-7; D uncertain. There are 12 residues in the CDR3. Germline CDR1 SQVTM, CDR2 ANQGSEA. Trimming pared 4 bases from V and 1 base from J, leaving 8 bases between. For the CDR3, the DNA is TGCAGCGTTGGAGGTGGTTCCTACGAGCAGTACTTC. Translated, it gives CSVGGGSYEQYF.

The V and J genes are TRBV4-1 and TRBJ2-5; D remains unclear. The CDR3 totals 13 residues. Germline lookup yields CDR1 MGHRA and CDR2 YSYEKL. V dropped 2 bases and J dropped 5 bases, with 9 bases sitting between them. CDR3 nucleotides: TGCGCCAGCAGCCAAATCAGGCGGGAGACCCAGTACTTC. The encoded protein is CASSQIRRETQYF.

The chain links TRBV5-6 to TRBJ1-1; 9 nucleotides match TRBD1. Germline lookup yields CDR1 SGHDT and CDR2 YYEEEE. After removal of 3 bases from V and 7 bases from J, the junction contained 4 bases not matched to a gene. The length of the CDR3 is 13 residues. Here the CDR3 DNA reads TGTGCCAGCAGCTATTGGGACAGGGATGAAGCTTTCTTT. Protein sequence: CASSYWDRDEAFF.

The genes are TRBV4-2 and TRBJ1-2, with TRBD1 matching over 8 bases. The CDR3 has 15 amino acids. Trimming cost V 5 bases and J 3 bases; bases outside gene matches: 8. Germline V gene data show CDR1 as LGHNA and CDR2 as YNFKEQ. The CDR3, as DNA: TGTGCCAGCAGCAAATGGGGACAGGACGACTATGGCTACACCTTC. Protein product: CASSKWGQDDYGYTF.

The chain has TRBV30 and TRBJ1-6; D remains ambiguous. The CDR3 spans 12 residues. The V and J ends lost 1 base and 10 bases respectively, with 8 bases between them. CDR1 GTSNPN and CDR2 SVGIG come from the germline V gene (reference sequence). The CDR3 DNA follows: TGTGCCTGGAGTGCGGTAAAGTCACCCCTCCACTTT. As protein: CAWSAVKSPLHF. Drawing the rest from reference TRBV30 and TRBJ1-6, the complete variable domain is SQTIHQWPATLVQPVGSPLSLECTVEGTSNPNLYWYRQAAGRGLQLLFYSVGIGQISSEVPQNLSASRPQDRQFILSSKKLLLSDSGFYLCAWSAVKSPLHFGNGTRLTVT.

V gene TRBV29-1 combines with J gene TRBJ2-2, with D possibly matching TRBD1 (6 bases). Germline CDR1 SQVTM, CDR2 ANQGSEA. The CDR3 is 13 amino acids. V was pared by 7 bases and J by 0 bases, with 9 bases between. For the CDR3, the DNA is TGCAGCGGTGGACAGCCGAACACCGGGGAGCTGTTTTTT. This codes for CSGGQPNTGELFF.

The chain is built from TRBV29-1 and TRBJ2-3; TRBD1 might be the D (7 bases). CDR3 size: 13 residues. CDR1 and CDR2 (germline): SQVTM, ANQGSEA. V was pared by 4 bases and J by 3 bases, with 11 bases between. CDR3 in amino acids: CSVGGTVTDTQYF. CDR3 nucleotides: TGCAGCGTTGGCGGGACAGTGACAGATACGCAGTATTTT.

This clone was counted a few times. The genes are TRBV7-9 and TRBJ2-3; the match to TRBD1 covers 7 bases. V trimming: 5 bases; J trimming: 2 bases; junction bases outside the gene matches: 4. This CDR3 has 14 amino acids. Germline V CDR1 and CDR2: SEHNR, FQNEAQ (reference sequence). CDR3 amino acids: CASSPGQLTDTQYF. The CDR3 coding sequence is TGTGCCAGCAGCCCGGGACAGCTCACAGATACGCAGTATTTT.

The CDR3 bases are TGCAGCGTTGGCGAGATAGGTCGCTACGAGCAGTACTTC. Its protein is CSVGEIGRYEQYF. The V and J genes are TRBV29-1 and TRBJ2-5; D gene unclear. The better agreement between TRBJ2-7 and the DNA end casts doubt on the J call. CDR1 is SQVTM and CDR2 is ANQGSEA in the germline V gene. CDR3 length: 13 residues.